The clone carrying this TCR beta chain was observed once. This record belongs to a study of T cell changes during pregnancy in multiple sclerosis. The CDR3 runs to 13 residues. CDR1 and CDR2 from the germline V gene are MDHEN and SYDVKM. Trimming cost V 7 bases and J 8 bases; bases outside gene matches: 10. This table comes from immunoSEQ multiplex PCR, and its TCRdb copy is limited to in-frame clones, with some not included. The table records 50,000 or so clones, 92% of them present only once. The sequenced sample was CD4+ T cells from peripheral blood mononuclear cells, obtained in the second trimester of pregnancy. The sequence was obtained from a female donor with multiple sclerosis, enrolled in a pregnancy study. The chain recombines TRBV28 with TRBJ1-2; the match to TRBD1 covers 7 bases. The CDR3 DNA is TGTGCCAGCACCTCCGACAGGGCGGCGGGCTACACCTTC. Protein: CASTSDRAAGYTF.